This TCR beta chain was sequenced during a study of EBV T-cell therapy then PD-1 blockade in nasopharyngeal carcinoma. Some clones are missing from TCRdb's copy, which holds only in-frame ones; the method was immunoSEQ multiplex PCR. The table shows roughly 20,000 clones, with under 90% occurring only once. The germline gives CDR1 KGHDR, CDR2 SFDVKD. CDR3 length: 15 amino acids. V gave up 9 bases and J gave up 3 bases, with 16 bases separating them. Described time point: 266 days after commencement of treatment, after nivolumab therapy. The treatment is: AdE1-LMPpoly-expanded autologous EBV-specific T-cell therapy followed by anti-PD-1 nivolumab. With regard to this clone: Its antigen is not known.

Here the sequenced sample was CD8+ T cells from blood, taken around day 300 from a patient whose treatment included autologous EBV-specific T cells and nivolumab. The origin of this receptor is a man aged 35 to 55 with nasopharyngeal carcinoma. This sequence joins TRBV24-1 and TRBJ2-2; D possibly corresponds to TRBD1 (5 bases). CDR3 nucleotide sequence: TGTGCCACCTCCCGGACACAAAGGGACACCGGGGAGCTGTTTTTT. Its translation: CATSRTQRDTGELFF.